The present T cell receptor (beta chain) was sequenced within a study of T cell responses to AZD1222 COVID-19 vaccine. Worth noting for this clone: The same CDR3 can be traced to other DNA sequences in this sample.

There are 13 residues in the CDR3. Germline assignment: CDR1 LNHDA and CDR2 SQIVND (reference sequence). Trimming cost V 4 bases and J 4 bases; bases outside gene matches: 3. Generated by immunoSEQ multiplex PCR, the TCRdb table keeps only in-frame clones and is missing some. Of about 140,000 clones in the sample, roughly nine tenths are singletons; the top ten hold 1.6%. The clonotype originates from an adult in good health. Sequencing was performed on peripheral blood, taken on day 0 of AZD1222 vaccination. The chain is built from TRBV19 and TRBJ1-2; 7 nucleotides agree with TRBD1. The CDR3, as DNA: TGTGCCAGTAGTACCCGGGACAGCTATGGCTACACCTTC. This translates into CASSTRDSYGYTF.